Following are 3 T cell receptor beta chains from one sample sequenced in a study of human T cells and chemical hapten exposure. Using its own MiXCR run on the RACE reads, TCRdb lists one record per CDR3 protein. The data hold over 95,000 distinct CDR3 sequences, with roughly 12% observed a single time. The sample's time point: patch test 1, 2 weeks after DPC sensitization. Stated treatment: therapeutic diphenylcyclopropenone sensitization with weekly scalp DPC. The material sequenced was whole blood, taken in connection with sensitization to the hapten diphenylcyclopropenone (DPC). These receptors came from a woman aged 40 to 50 with alopecia areata. Some clones in this sample may be carry-over from other donors' samples.

With regard to this clonotype: This may arise from a read error, as a much more abundant clone is one base away. This chain connects TRBV29-1 to TRBJ2-3; D unresolved. Germline V gene data show CDR1 as SQVTM and CDR2 as ANQGSEA. CDR3 length: 12 amino acids. CDR3 sequence: CGVEQGTDTQYF. The DNA of the CDR3 is TGCGGCGTTGAGCAGGGCACAGATACGCAGTATTTT.

Points on this clonotype: This sequence may be a read error, since a much larger clone differs from it by one base. The CDR3, as DNA: TGTGCCAGCCTCCGTTGGGGGACAGGGGACGAGCCGTACTTC. Protein sequence: CASLRWGTGDEPYF. This chain connects TRBV28 to TRBJ2-7, with 10 nucleotides matching TRBD1. The V gene's germline CDR1 is MDHEN and CDR2 SYDVKM. The CDR3 is made up of 14 amino acids.

This clonotype was recorded at least ten times. The rearrangement joins TRBV12-3 or TRBV12-4 to TRBJ1-4; unclear D gene. The length of the CDR3 is 13 residues. Trimming stripped 6 bases from V and 11 bases from J, with 16 bases between. The CDR3: CASRKDVVGKLFF. As DNA, the CDR3 is TGTGCCAGCAGAAAGGACGTCGTCGGGAAACTGTTTTTT.